The 28 T cell receptor beta chains presented below share a single source sample, sequenced in a study of cytomegalovirus exposure and HLA in healthy donors. Primers for the PCR totalled 60 Vbeta and 13 Jbeta. This table comes from immunoSEQ multiplex PCR, and its TCRdb copy is limited to in-frame clones, with some not included. The sample consists of about 120,000 clones, roughly 71% of them appearing once. The sequencing sample was made of PBMCs. These receptors were taken from a woman aged 40 to 50 in good health and CMV-seropositive.

J is TRBJ2-7 and V is TRBV29-1; D is possibly TRBD1 (6 bases). This CDR3 comprises 12 residues. The V end was cut by 4 bases, the J end by 6 bases, with 13 bases between. Germline-derived CDR1 and CDR2 are SQVTM and ANQGSEA. The CDR3 DNA is TGCAGCGTTGGTACAGGGTTGGGCGAGCAGTACTTC. This encodes CSVGTGLGEQYF.

The genes are TRBV2 and TRBJ1-1; 9 nucleotides align to TRBD1. The J segment lost 5 bases and the V segment lost 3 bases, leaving 16 bases of the junction unmatched. CDR3 size: 18 residues. The germline CDR1 and CDR2 sequences are SNHLY and FYNNEI. The CDR3, as DNA: TGTGCCAGCAGTGACTTCCGGGACAGGGTACCCCGCGGTACTGAAGCTTTCTTT. Its translation: CASSDFRDRVPRGTEAFF.

This chain uses TRBV13 with TRBJ1-5, with a possible D match to TRBD1 (5 bases). This CDR3 has 14 residues. V lost 3 bases and J 3 bases, leaving 9 bases between the germline ends. Per the germline V gene, CDR1 is PRHDT and CDR2 is FYEKMQ (reference sequence). The CDR3 sequence is CASSLAGHNQPQHF. The CDR3 coding sequence is TGTGCCAGCAGCTTGGCGGGGCACAATCAGCCCCAGCATTTT.

The rearrangement uses TRBV7-9 and TRBJ2-5; D possibly corresponds to TRBD2 (6 bases). The CDR3 contains 15 residues. Germline V gene data show CDR1 as SEHNR and CDR2 as FQNEAQ (reference sequence). Trimming took off 0 bases at V and 1 base at J, with 9 bases between the two ends. CDR3 region: CASSLAGGFQETQYF. The DNA of the CDR3 is TGTGCCAGCAGCTTAGCGGGGGGATTCCAAGAGACCCAGTACTTC.

The chain carries TRBV7-9 and TRBJ2-1; 8 nucleotides line up with TRBD2. The CDR3 has 13 amino acids. J was trimmed by 7 bases and V by 10 bases; bases with no gene match: 9. Germline values: CDR1 SEHNR, CDR2 FQNEAQ (reference sequence). For the CDR3, the DNA is TGTGCCAACGGACAGCGGGAGATAAATGAGCAGTTCTTC. This encodes CANGQREINEQFF.

The V call is TRBV4-1, the J call TRBJ2-1, with D tentatively TRBD1 (6 bases). V lost 3 bases, J lost 9 bases, and 18 bases lay in between. Per the germline V gene, CDR1 is MGHRA and CDR2 is YSYEKL. This CDR3 comprises 15 residues. The chain's CDR3 is CASSQQLTGSTEQFF. DNA for the CDR3: TGCGCCAGCAGCCAGCAACTTACAGGGTCGACTGAGCAGTTCTTC.

The chain recombines TRBV19 with TRBJ2-1; the D gene is possibly TRBD2 (5 bases). Trimming removed 7 bases from V and 10 bases from J, with 23 bases in between. Germline CDR1 and CDR2: LNHDA and SQIVND (reference sequence). CDR3 length: 15 residues. CDR3 sequence (DNA): TGTGCCAGTACCGCTTCGGGGTCCTACTACTTGGAGCAGTTCTTC. Amino acid sequence: CASTASGSYYLEQFF.

The V gene is TRBV12-5, the J gene TRBJ2-1; the D gene is possibly TRBD2 (6 bases). The V and J ends lost 7 bases and 5 bases respectively, with 9 bases between them. The CDR3 runs to 12 residues. In germline, CDR1 is LGHNT, CDR2 FRNRAP. CDR3 coding DNA: TGTGCTAGTGCTAGCGCCAACAATGAGCAGTTCTTC. The encoded protein is CASASANNEQFF.

The chain uses TRBV27 and TRBJ2-7; 8 bases are shared with TRBD1. This CDR3 spans 13 amino acids. Germline values: CDR1 MNHEY, CDR2 SMNVEV (reference sequence). Trimming removed 8 bases from V and 2 bases from J; junction bases left unmatched: 5. CDR3 in amino acids: CASRDRQAYEQYF. The CDR3 DNA sequence: TGTGCCAGCCGGGACAGGCAAGCCTACGAGCAGTACTTC.

The chain recombines TRBV4-1 with TRBJ2-7, with 11 bases aligning to TRBD1. Unmatched junction bases numbered 5, after V lost 4 bases and J lost 0 bases. CDR1 MGHRA and CDR2 YSYEKL come from the germline V gene. The CDR3 spans 16 residues. The CDR3 region has the DNA TGCGCCAGCAGCCCGTGGGGGACAGGGGGCTCCTACGAGCAGTACTTC. Its protein is CASSPWGTGGSYEQYF.

V usage is TRBV7-9 and J usage is TRBJ2-7; TRBD2 aligns across 14 bases. The CDR3 consists of 16 residues. Germline V gives CDR1 SEHNR, CDR2 FQNEAQ (reference sequence). Trimming took 4 bases from V and 5 from J; bases not matched to a gene: 7. The chain's CDR3 is CASSSGLAGALDEQYF. The CDR3, as DNA: TGTGCCAGCAGCTCGGGACTAGCGGGAGCTCTCGACGAGCAGTACTTC.

This clone was seen only a few times. The chain joins TRBV7-2 to TRBJ1-5; D gene unclear. V was clipped by 0 bases and J by 3 bases, with 9 bases between them. CDR3 length: 15 residues. Germline CDR1 reads SGHTA; CDR2 reads FQGNSA. CDR3 in DNA: TGTGCCAGCAGCTTAGCTAGGCGGTACAATCAGCCCCAGCATTTT. Its translation is CASSLARRYNQPQHF. Using reference TRBV7-2 and TRBJ1-5 for the parts outside the CDR3, the full variable domain is GAGVSQSPSNKVTEKGKDVELRCDPISGHTALYWYRQSLGQGLEFLIYFQGNSAPDKSGLPSDRFSAERTGGSVSTLTIQRTQQEDSAVYLCASSLARRYNQPQHFGDGTRLSIL.

The rearrangement links TRBV5-1 to TRBJ2-7, with 7 positions matching TRBD1. Germline trimming cut 5 bases from V and 2 bases from J; bases unmatched to any gene: 7. CDR3 size: 14 residues. Per the germline V gene, CDR1 is SGHRS and CDR2 is YFSETQ. As DNA, the CDR3 is TGCGCCAGCAGATCCGGGACAGAGACCTACGAGCAGTACTTC. It encodes CASRSGTETYEQYF.

The chain joins TRBV19 to TRBJ1-2; tentatively, D is TRBD1 (6 bases). V was cut by 3 bases and J by 6 bases, with 17 bases left in between. The V gene's germline CDR1 is LNHDA and CDR2 SQIVND (reference sequence). The CDR3 runs to 15 residues. The CDR3 region has the DNA TGTGCCAGTAGTATCACAGGGATGGGCCCAGATGGCTACACCTTC. This gives the protein CASSITGMGPDGYTF.

This chain joins TRBV5-8 and TRBJ1-1, with 10 bases fitting TRBD1. The ends lost 5 bases at V and 6 bases at J; junction bases unmatched: 4. Germline V CDR1 and CDR2: SGHTS, YDEGEE. This CDR3 contains 13 residues. The CDR3 sequence: CASSPDRGAEAFF. CDR3 nucleotide sequence: TGTGCCAGCAGTCCGGACAGGGGGGCTGAAGCTTTCTTT. Drawing the rest from reference TRBV5-8 and TRBJ1-1, the complete variable domain is EAGVTQSPTHLIKTRGQQATLRCSPISGHTSVYWYQQALGLGLQFLLWYDEGEERNRGNFPPRFSGRQFPNYSSELNVNALELEDSALYLCASSPDRGAEAFFGQGTRLTVV.

The rearrangement uses TRBV10-2 and TRBJ2-7; the D is unclear. Germline values: CDR1 WSHSY, CDR2 SAAADI. Trimming took off 10 bases at V and 2 bases at J, with 12 bases between the two ends. The length of the CDR3 is 12 residues. The CDR3 loop is CATSAIAYEQYF. The CDR3 nucleotides read TGCGCCACCTCCGCGATAGCCTACGAGCAGTACTTC.

This chain uses TRBV6-1 with TRBJ2-3; 14 bases are shared with TRBD2. Germline loops: CDR1 MNHNS, CDR2 SASEGT. There are 15 residues in the CDR3. V was clipped by 4 bases and J by 4 bases; unmatched bases: 1. CDR3 region: CASSGLAGGPDTQYF. The CDR3 DNA reads TGTGCCAGCAGTGGACTAGCGGGGGGGCCAGATACGCAGTATTTT.

This clone appeared once. The chain recombines TRBV11-3 with TRBJ2-3; 8 nucleotides align to TRBD2. Germline CDR1 SGHNT, CDR2 YENEEA. The junction had 9 bases not matched to a gene; V was cut back by 5 bases and J by 2 bases. The CDR3 is 16 residues long. Here the CDR3 reads CASSAGTSPHTDTQYF. DNA of the CDR3: TGTGCCAGCAGCGCCGGGACTAGTCCCCACACAGATACGCAGTATTTT.

The chain couples TRBV4-2 to TRBJ2-3; the match to TRBD2 covers 11 bases. Germline V gene lookup returns CDR1 LGHNA and CDR2 YNFKEQ. V gave up 2 bases and J gave up 2 bases; unmatched junction bases: 6. The CDR3 contains 17 residues. CDR3 bases: TGTGCCAGCAGCCAATCCGGGACTAGCGGACCCACAGATACGCAGTATTTT. Translation: CASSQSGTSGPTDTQYF.

Turning to this clone: An end of the junction does not agree with germline; a read error may underlie this. The CDR3 DNA sequence: TGTGCCAGCAGGGGAGTTGGAAACACTATATATTTT. The encoded protein is CASRGVGNTIYF. The V gene is TRBV2, the J gene TRBJ1-3; D unclear. Germline loops: CDR1 SNHLY, CDR2 FYNNEI. This CDR3 contains 12 residues.

The V and J genes are TRBV28 and TRBJ2-1; 8 positions match TRBD1. V gave up 3 bases and J gave up 8 bases; unmatched junction bases: 15. The length of the CDR3 is 17 residues. The germline V gene encodes CDR1 MDHEN and CDR2 SYDVKM. The chain's CDR3 is CASSFQGALAPRDEQFF. CDR3 nucleotides: TGTGCCAGCAGTTTCCAGGGGGCCCTAGCGCCTCGGGATGAGCAGTTCTTC.

V usage is TRBV5-4 and J usage is TRBJ2-5; 8 bases align to TRBD2. The CDR3 extends over 15 amino acids. Germline CDR1 SGHNT, CDR2 YYREEE (reference sequence). Trimming cost V 0 bases and J 4 bases; bases outside gene matches: 5. CDR3 region: CASSLEAGVGETQYF. DNA of the CDR3: TGTGCCAGCAGCTTGGAAGCGGGAGTGGGAGAGACCCAGTACTTC.

CDR3 amino acids: CASSKGGLARTYEQYF. CDR3 sequence (DNA): TGTGCCAGCAGCAAAGGGGGCCTAGCCAGAACCTACGAGCAGTACTTC. The chain recombines TRBV7-2 with TRBJ2-7; 7 nucleotides match TRBD1. The CDR3 contains 16 residues. V gave up 5 bases and J gave up 2 bases; unmatched junction bases: 12. The germline V gene encodes CDR1 SGHTA and CDR2 FQGNSA.

This chain uses TRBV30 with TRBJ1-4; TRBD1 agrees at 9 bases. Germline V CDR1 and CDR2: GTSNPN, SVGIG (reference sequence). The CDR3 is 15 amino acids. V trimming: 1 base; J trimming: 8 bases; junction bases outside the gene matches: 8. In DNA form, the CDR3 reads TGTGCCTGGAGTGGCGGGACAGGGAACGAGGAAAAACTGTTTTTT. This sequence encodes CAWSGGTGNEEKLFF.

The chain carries TRBV9 and TRBJ1-1; TRBD1 agrees at 10 bases. Germline CDR1 reads SGDLS; CDR2 reads YYNGEE. The CDR3 totals 17 residues. With V trimmed by 2 bases and J by 4 bases, 11 bases remained unmatched. In nucleotides, the CDR3 is TGTGCCAGCAGCGTCGCGGGACAGGGGATCGGGGGCACTGAAGCTTTCTTT. It translates to CASSVAGQGIGGTEAFF.

The CDR3 bases are TGTGCCAGCAGGTACAGGGGGCTGGATGGCTACACCTTC. As protein: CASRYRGLDGYTF. This chain joins TRBV28 and TRBJ1-2; the match to TRBD1 covers 9 bases. CDR1 is MDHEN and CDR2 is SYDVKM in the germline V gene. Trimming cost V 6 bases and J 6 bases; bases outside gene matches: 5. The CDR3 loop spans 13 amino acids.

The chain combines TRBV5-6 with TRBJ1-1, with TRBD1 as a possible D gene (6 bases). V lost 4 bases and J 4 bases, leaving 20 bases between the germline ends. Per germline, CDR1 SGHDT and CDR2 YYEEEE. The CDR3 consists of 16 residues. The DNA for the CDR3 is TGTGCCAGCAGCCCGGTGGGGGGGCGGACTGGCACTGAAGCTTTCTTT. It is translated as CASSPVGGRTGTEAFF.

This chain uses TRBV7-9 with TRBJ2-7; D may be TRBD1 (6 bases). Deletions cut 4 bases from V and 2 bases from J, with 12 bases between. CDR3 size: 14 residues. The germline CDR1 and CDR2 sequences are SEHNR and FQNEAQ (reference sequence). This CDR3 reads CASSSPGATYEQYF. In nucleotides, the CDR3 is TGTGCCAGCAGCTCGCCAGGGGCCACCTACGAGCAGTACTTC.